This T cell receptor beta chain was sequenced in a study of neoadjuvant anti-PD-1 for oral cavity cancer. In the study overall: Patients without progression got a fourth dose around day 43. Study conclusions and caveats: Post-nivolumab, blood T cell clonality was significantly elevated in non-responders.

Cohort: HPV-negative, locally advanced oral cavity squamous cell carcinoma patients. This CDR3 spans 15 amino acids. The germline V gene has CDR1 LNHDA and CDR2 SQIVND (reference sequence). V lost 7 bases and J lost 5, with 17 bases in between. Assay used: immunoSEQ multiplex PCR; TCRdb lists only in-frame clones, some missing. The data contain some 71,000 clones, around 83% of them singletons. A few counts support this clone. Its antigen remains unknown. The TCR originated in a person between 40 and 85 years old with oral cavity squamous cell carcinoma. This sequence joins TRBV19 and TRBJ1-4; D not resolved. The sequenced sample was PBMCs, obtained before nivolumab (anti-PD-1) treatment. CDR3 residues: CASKAAGRPNEKLFF. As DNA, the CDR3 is TGTGCCAGTAAGGCGGCAGGAAGGCCCAATGAAAAACTGTTTTTT.